The subject of this entry is one TCR beta chain. Germline V CDR1 and CDR2: LGHDT, YNNKEL (reference sequence). V was pared by 4 bases and J by 0 bases, with 7 bases of the junction left unmatched. The CDR3 covers 16 residues. The source of the sample is a study of blood T cell repertoires in COVID-19. Assay: immunoSEQ multiplex PCR; the TCRdb copy retains only in-frame clones and omits some. The profile shows fewer than 250,000 clones, around nine tenths of them singletons. The sequence came from a man in his 60s with acute or convalescent COVID-19. Specimen: peripheral blood. This sequence joins TRBV3-1 (or the pseudogene TRBV3-2) and TRBJ2-7; 9 bases line up with TRBD1. The CDR3, as DNA: TGTGCCAGCAGCCCTTACAGGGGGCTTCACTCCTACGAGCAGTACTTC. This sequence encodes CASSPYRGLHSYEQYF.